The sequence of this T cell receptor (beta chain) was determined in a study of neurological immune-mediated disorders (dated by TCRdb to the late 2010s). At the level of the whole study: The study compared peripheral blood TCR-beta repertoires of HTLV-I-associated myelopathy (HAM/TSP) patients, multiple sclerosis patients and healthy controls using UMI-based sequencing. The roughly 100 TCR-beta libraries included longitudinal samples, technical triplicates and paired sorted CD4+ and CD8+ T-cell subsets alongside PBMC samples. Of the 68 subjects in the cohort, around 15 were HAM/TSP patients, roughly 35 were multiple sclerosis patients, and around 20 were healthy controls.

The germline V gene (reference sequence) gives CDR1 as LNHNV and CDR2 as YYDKDF. Trimming takes 2 bases off V and 7 bases off J; junction bases not matched to a gene: 7. The CDR3 holds 15 amino acids from the cysteine to the phenylalanine. CDR3 DNA is the only sequence kept; it has 45 bases, read in frame from the first base. Overall study outcomes, separate from this receptor: TCR clonal expansion was greatest in HAM/TSP patients and smallest in MS patients, who ranked below even healthy controls. No identical CDR3 amino acid sequences were shared among expanded clones across subjects, suggesting private TCR-beta repertoires in all groups.

This clonotype is classified as medium-sized (0.01 to 0.1%). Its antigen is unknown. No much larger clone exists at a distance of one base, and base qualities are not known. Healthy controls were blood bank volunteers in Maryland, USA. For unsorted PBMC libraries, 2 million PBMCs were used after storage in RNAlater at -80 degrees C until RNA extraction. Peripheral blood was subjected to Ficoll-Hypaque density gradient centrifugation to isolate PBMCs, which were then cryopreserved in liquid nitrogen. cDNA was synthesized by template-switch 5'RACE using a primer carrying a 10-nucleotide random unique molecular identifier by which each TCR transcript was tagged. Each sequencing run produced over 200 million TCR-beta sequences covering 15-18 subjects. Total RNA was extracted with the RNeasy kit. TCR-beta VDJ regions were amplified with primers for the TCR constant region and the 5'RACE anchor, using the KAPA Real-time Library Amplification kit. Sample indexes and Illumina adaptors were added in a first PCR, after which library yield was increased in a second PCR. The roughly 650 bp TCR product was size-selected on a 2% E-gel SizeSelection system after Ampure bead purification. Before pooling, libraries had their quality checked on a Bioanalyzer, their concentration measured with Qubit, and their quantity determined with the Kapa Library Quantification kit. Libraries were sequenced paired-end 2 x 150 bp on an Illumina HiSeq 2500. To increase sequence diversity, roughly 24-31% phiX was spiked into each library pool. The study's processing was this. Quality-filtered reads were processed with the UMI-based MiGEC pipeline, and over 90% of raw TCR sequences were removed by the MiGEC pipeline during error correction. VDJ genes were aligned to IMGT germline references, and each clonotype was defined by a unique CDR3 amino acid sequence together with V-J genes. Clonal expansion, Shannon diversity and CDR3 relatedness (CalcPairwiseDistances, ClusterSamples) were evaluated with VDJtools, and phylogenetic trees were built with CLCbio workbench. A clone was classed as expanded if it had 8 or more unique UMIs, a cutoff based on coefficient-of-variation modelling across technical triplicates. TCRdb itself trimmed the public reads at Q25 with fastp, ran MiXCR and retained productive beta chains. Every entry covers one CDR3 protein and lists the most common genes and DNA from its rows. The V and J calls were determined by TCRdb, not by the authors. Within this sample are around 25,000 distinct CDR3 sequences, with around 21% of them counted one time only. In total, the top ten clones hold 16% of the sample.

This sequence uses TRBV15 and TRBJ1-2, with TRBD1 identical over 10 junction bases. The clonotype was recovered from a woman aged 60-75 years in good health. The specimen sequenced was PBMCs. Read as DNA, the sequence is TGTGCCACCAGCAGAAATCCGACAGGGGGCCTTGGCTACACCTTC. This gives the protein CATSRNPTGGLGYTF. When the CDR3 is completed using the reference TRBV15 and TRBJ1-2 genes on either side, the full variable domain is DAMVIQNPRYQVTQFGKPVTLSCSQTLNHNVMYWYQQKSSQAPKLLFHYYDKDFNNEADTPDNFQSRRPNTSFCFLDIRSPGLGDTAMYLCATSRNPTGGLGYTFGSGTRLTVV.